The entry below gives a single TCR beta chain sequence along with its context. This sample is drawn from a study of patients and donors after allogeneic stem cell transplantation. The CDR3 spans 11 residues. Germline CDR1 is SGHRS and CDR2 is YFSETQ. V shed 9 bases and J shed 16 bases, with 19 bases lying between them. MiXCR, applied by TCRdb to the RT-PCR reads, yields one record per CDR3 protein. Altogether fewer than 500,000 distinct CDR3 sequences are present, approximately 16% being singletons, with the ten largest covering around 7.9%. The specimen sequenced was blood, either unsorted or a sorted T cell fraction (not recorded which). This clonotype was sampled from a human donor who was either an allogeneic HSCT recipient or a stem cell or donor lymphocyte infusion donor (not recorded which). It is not recorded whose cells these are; they may come from a transplant donor. J is TRBJ2-2 and V is TRBV5-1, with D hard to call. CDR3 region: CAIEGRQEPFF. CDR3 bases: TGCGCCATCGAAGGCCGTCAGGAACCGTTTTTT.